This is a list of T cell receptor beta chains from one sample in a study of blood T cells in healthy people across ages. TCRdb independently ran MiXCR on the 5' RACE reads; one entry per CDR3 protein. The sample has 580,000 or so distinct CDR3 sequences; around half are singletons. Specimen: blood. The receptor set was obtained from a man aged 80 or over in good health. Each CDR3 is given without its conserved first and last residue. The order of the fields is V gene, CDR3 protein.

TRBV12-3/TRBV12-4,ASSPGTTYNEQY
TRBV6-2/TRBV6-3,ASSPTKREGPNEQF
TRBV4-3,ASRHGETQF
TRBV29-1,SVGRMGGTQETQY
TRBV29-1,SVEEGHTGDGYT
TRBV6-5,ASSYAGELF
TRBV20-1,SARAATEESYNEQF
TRBV5-1,ASSQGDMDSPLH
TRBV7-6,ASSLAPSINTIHYEQY
TRBV7-2,ASSPNSGFQETQY
TRBV20-1,SPRGQY
TRBV4-1,ASSSPMRGGYT
TRBV4-2,ASSQAERDNSEQF
TRBV4-3,ASSQDRSRRGVYEQY
TRBV18,ASSPRGYSNQPQH
TRBV5-1,ASSLVGCEQY
TRBV6-7,ASSPVSGTVPYEQY
TRBV12-3/TRBV12-4,ASSLWDDTEAF
TRBV24-1,ATSEALAGDNTDTQY
TRBV7-3,ASSLQGGQTTEAF
TRBV6-2/TRBV6-3,ASLSGTKYNEQF
TRBV6-5,ASSLSPGANQPQH
TRBV20-1,SARAYTEAF
TRBV6-2/TRBV6-3,ASSGTDRGF
TRBV28,ASSLKGQGYNEQY
TRBV6-5,ASSYTTSSTDTQY
TRBV5-1,ASSSSPDKSSYEQY
TRBV29-1,SVEQGGNEQF
TRBV16,ASSQSGLSGTTQF
TRBV7-2,ASSPDFNSPLH
TRBV3-1,ASSQGASASYEQY